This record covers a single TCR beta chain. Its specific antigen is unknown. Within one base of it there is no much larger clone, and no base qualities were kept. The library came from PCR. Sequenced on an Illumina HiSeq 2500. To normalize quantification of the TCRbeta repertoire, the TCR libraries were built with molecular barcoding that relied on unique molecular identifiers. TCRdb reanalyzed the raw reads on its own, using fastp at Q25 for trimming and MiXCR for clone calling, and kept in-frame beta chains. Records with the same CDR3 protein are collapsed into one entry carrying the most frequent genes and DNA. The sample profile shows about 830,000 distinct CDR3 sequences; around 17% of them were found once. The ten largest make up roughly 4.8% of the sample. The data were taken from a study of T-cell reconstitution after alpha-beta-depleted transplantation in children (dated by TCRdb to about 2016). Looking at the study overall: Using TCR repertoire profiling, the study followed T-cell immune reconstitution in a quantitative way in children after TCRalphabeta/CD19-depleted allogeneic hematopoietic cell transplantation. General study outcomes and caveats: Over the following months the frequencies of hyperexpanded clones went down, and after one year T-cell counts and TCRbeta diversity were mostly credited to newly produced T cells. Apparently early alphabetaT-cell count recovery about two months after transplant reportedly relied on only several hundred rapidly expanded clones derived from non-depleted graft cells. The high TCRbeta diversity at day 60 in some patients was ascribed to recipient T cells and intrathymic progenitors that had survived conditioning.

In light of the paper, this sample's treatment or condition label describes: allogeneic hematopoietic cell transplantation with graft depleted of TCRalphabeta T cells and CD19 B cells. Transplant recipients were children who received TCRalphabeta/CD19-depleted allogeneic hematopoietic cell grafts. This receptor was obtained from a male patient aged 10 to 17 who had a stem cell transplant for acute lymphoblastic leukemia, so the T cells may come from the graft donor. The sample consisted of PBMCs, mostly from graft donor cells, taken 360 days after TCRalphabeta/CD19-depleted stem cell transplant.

The CDR3 region reads CAWSVGFSYEQYF. At the DNA level, the sequence is TGTGCCTGGAGTGTGGGGTTCTCCTACGAGCAGTACTTC. This receptor chain uses TRBV30 and TRBJ2-7; the D gene remains uncertain. The CDR3, cysteine through phenylalanine, is 13 amino acids long. This entry keeps only the CDR3 DNA: 39 bases, framed from base 1. V loses 0 bases of germline sequence and J loses 0 bases, and the interval between the two ends is 6 bases. CDR1 is given as GTSNPN and CDR2 as SVGIG, both from the germline V gene (reference sequence).